These 21 T cell receptor beta chains came from one sample sequenced in a study of T cells in localized non-small cell lung cancer. Profiled with immunoSEQ multiplex PCR; TCRdb holds only in-frame clones, not every one. The profile shows under 100,000 clones, approximately 90% of them singletons. The starting material was peripheral blood, obtained before any cancer treatment. The receptors shown here come from a woman aged 40-70 years with stage I squamous cell lung carcinoma.

The chain links TRBV30 to TRBJ1-6; 7 positions match TRBD1. This CDR3 has 13 amino acids. CDR1 and CDR2 (germline): GTSNPN, SVGIG (reference sequence). V was clipped by 8 bases and J by 7 bases; unmatched bases: 8. In DNA, the CDR3 is TGTGCCGGTAAGGGACAGAGAAATTCACCCCTCCACTTT. Translated, it gives CAGKGQRNSPLHF.

The J gene is TRBJ1-4, the V gene TRBV28, with 9 bases matching TRBD1. The J segment lost 5 bases and the V segment lost 4 bases, leaving 8 bases of the junction unmatched. The CDR3 contains 16 residues. The germline V gene encodes CDR1 MDHEN and CDR2 SYDVKM. The CDR3 spells CASSSLGTGLNEKLFF. CDR3 sequence (DNA): TGTGCCAGCAGTTCTCTCGGGACAGGGTTGAATGAAAAACTGTTTTTT. Supplemented by reference TRBV28 and TRBJ1-4, the full variable domain reads DVKVTQSSRYLVKRTGEKVFLECVQDMDHENMFWYRQDPGLGLRLIYFSYDVKMKEKGDIPEGYSVSREKKERFSLILESASTNQTSMYLCASSSLGTGLNEKLFFGSGTQLSVL.

The chain joins TRBV5-5 to TRBJ1-2; no clear D. Germline CDR1 SGHKS, CDR2 YYEKEE (reference sequence). V lost 4 bases, J lost 4 bases, and 11 bases lay in between. The CDR3 length is 13 residues. The CDR3 bases are TGTGCCAGCAGCCCAGGTGGCGGCTATGGCTACACCTTC. It yields the protein CASSPGGGYGYTF.

This clone is a singleton in its sample. The rearrangement joins TRBV15 to TRBJ2-3, with D unresolved. This CDR3 is 14 amino acids long. Germline V gene lookup returns CDR1 LNHNV and CDR2 YYDKDF (reference sequence). Trimming shortened V by 0 bases and J by 4 bases, and 8 bases separated the two germline ends. This chain's CDR3 is CATSREIGPDTQYF. For the CDR3, the DNA is TGTGCCACCAGCAGAGAGATAGGGCCAGATACGCAGTATTTT.

This chain uses TRBV6-5 with TRBJ2-5, with TRBD1 identical over 10 bases. The CDR3 length is 16 residues. V shed 4 bases, J shed 3 bases, and the junction held 8 bases outside the gene matches. Germline values: CDR1 MNHEY, CDR2 SVGAGI. This chain's CDR3 is CASSFRPGTGEETQYF. CDR3 DNA sequence: TGTGCCAGCAGTTTCCGACCCGGGACAGGGGAAGAGACCCAGTACTTC.

The chain uses TRBV5-8 and TRBJ1-2; a possible D gene is TRBD1 (5 bases). The CDR3 length is 15 residues. Germline V CDR1 and CDR2: SGHTS, YDEGEE. V was pared by 1 base and J by 4 bases, with 14 bases between. Written as DNA, the CDR3 is TGTGCCAGCAGCTTGACCGGGACCCCCCGCTATGGCTACACCTTC. Translated: CASSLTGTPRYGYTF. Full variable domain (outside the CDR3, taken from reference TRBV5-8 and TRBJ1-2): EAGVTQSPTHLIKTRGQQATLRCSPISGHTSVYWYQQALGLGLQFLLWYDEGEERNRGNFPPRFSGRQFPNYSSELNVNALELEDSALYLCASSLTGTPRYGYTFGSGTRLTVV.

The chain employs TRBV29-1 and TRBJ1-1; 9 bases match TRBD1. V lost 7 bases, J lost 4 bases, and 7 bases stayed unmatched. This CDR3 spans 13 amino acids. CDR1 is SQVTM, CDR2 ANQGSEA, per germline. The CDR3 loop is CSGSTGGSTEAFF. The DNA for the CDR3 is TGCAGCGGCTCGACAGGGGGGTCCACTGAAGCTTTCTTT. Full variable domain (remainder filled in from reference TRBV29-1 and TRBJ1-1): SAVISQKPSRDICQRGTSLTIQCQVDSQVTMMFWYRQQPGQSLTLIATANQGSEATYESGFVIDKFPISRPNLTFSTLTVSNMSPEDSSIYLCSGSTGGSTEAFFGQGTRLTVV.

The chain employs TRBV13 and TRBJ1-3, with unresolved D. The CDR3 length is 16 residues. The V gene lost 2 bases and the J gene lost 1 base, with 12 bases spanning the gap. CDR1 and CDR2 (germline): PRHDT, FYEKMQ (reference sequence). The CDR3 protein is CASSLREGRSGNTIYF. The DNA of the CDR3 is TGTGCCAGCAGCTTAAGGGAGGGAAGGTCTGGAAACACCATATATTTT.

The chain has TRBV2 and TRBJ1-6; 10 nucleotides agree with TRBD1. CDR3 length: 18 residues. V lost 2 bases and J lost 4; bases outside the gene matches: 8. The germline CDR1 and CDR2 sequences are SNHLY and FYNNEI. The CDR3 coding sequence is TGTGCCAGCAGTGAAAGGGGGAGACAGGGGGCTTATAATTCACCCCTCCACTTT. Protein product: CASSERGRQGAYNSPLHF.

V is TRBV5-1 and J is TRBJ2-7; 9 nucleotides line up with TRBD1. V was clipped by 7 bases and J by 2 bases; unmatched bases: 7. This CDR3 region has 14 residues. Per germline, CDR1 SGHRS and CDR2 YFSETQ. For the CDR3, the DNA is TGCGCCAGCGCAGTGACAGGGGGGGCCTACGAGCAGTACTTC. Translated: CASAVTGGAYEQYF.

The CDR3 reads CAWSYRTSYEQYF. Written as DNA, the CDR3 is TGTGCCTGGAGTTACAGAACTTCCTACGAGCAGTACTTC. The chain uses TRBV30 and TRBJ2-7; D gene ambiguous. Germline V gene lookup returns CDR1 GTSNPN and CDR2 SVGIG (reference sequence). Trimming pared 2 bases from V and 1 base from J, leaving 9 bases between. The CDR3 runs 13 residues. Full variable domain (remainder filled in from reference TRBV30 and TRBJ2-7): SQTIHQWPATLVQPVGSPLSLECTVEGTSNPNLYWYRQAAGRGLQLLFYSVGIGQISSEVPQNLSASRPQDRQFILSSKKLLLSDSGFYLCAWSYRTSYEQYFGPGTRLTVT.

The gene calls are TRBV5-6 and TRBJ2-5; D may be TRBD2 (5 bases). Per germline, CDR1 SGHDT and CDR2 YYEEEE. Trimming stripped 2 bases from V and 1 base from J, with 9 bases between. The CDR3 is 14 residues long. The CDR3 protein is CASSFSGAQETQYF. CDR3 sequence (DNA): TGTGCCAGCAGCTTCAGCGGAGCCCAAGAGACCCAGTACTTC.

This sequence joins TRBV4-1 and TRBJ1-2, with TRBD1 as a possible D gene (5 bases). Deletions cut 3 bases from V and 7 bases from J, with 12 bases between. The CDR3 sequence is 13 residues long. Germline V CDR1 and CDR2: MGHRA, YSYEKL. CDR3 protein: CASSQERGLGYTF. CDR3 bases: TGCGCCAGCAGCCAGGAGAGGGGACTTGGCTACACCTTC.

The chain recombines TRBV4-1 with TRBJ1-2; TRBD1 aligns across 11 bases. The germline gives CDR1 MGHRA, CDR2 YSYEKL. The CDR3 has 16 amino acids. The V gene end was trimmed by 4 bases and the J gene end by 2 bases; junction bases not matched to a gene: 6. CDR3 nucleotide sequence: TGCGCCAGCAGCCTTGGACAGGGGGCGCAGAACTATGGCTACACCTTC. Its translation is CASSLGQGAQNYGYTF.

This chain connects TRBV4-2 to TRBJ2-5, with 11 bases that match TRBD2. The germline gives CDR1 LGHNA, CDR2 YNFKEQ. The CDR3 is 17 residues long. V was pared by 0 bases and J by 6 bases, with 9 bases of the junction left unmatched. This chain's CDR3 is CASSQEGSGGAAKTQYF. The CDR3 DNA reads TGTGCCAGCAGCCAAGAGGGTAGCGGGGGGGCGGCTAAGACCCAGTACTTC.

The gene calls are TRBV2 and TRBJ2-1, with TRBD2 as a possible D gene (7 bases). The germline V and J ends were trimmed by 4 bases and 2 bases, with 18 bases remaining between them. Germline CDR1 SNHLY, CDR2 FYNNEI. This CDR3 has 17 residues. CDR3 in DNA: TGTGCCAGCAGTGGACTCCTTACGGGGGGCGCCTACAATGAGCAGTTCTTC. It is translated as CASSGLLTGGAYNEQFF.

The chain is built from TRBV9 and TRBJ2-5; TRBD2 agrees at 7 bases. Germline CDR1 and CDR2: SGDLS and YYNGEE. The CDR3 consists of 14 residues. Trimming cost V 2 bases and J 5 bases; bases outside gene matches: 6. CDR3 protein: CASSVGTIGETQYF. Written as DNA, the CDR3 is TGTGCCAGCAGCGTGGGGACTATCGGGGAGACCCAGTACTTC.

The chain links TRBV7-8 to TRBJ1-1, with unresolved D. CDR3 length: 14 residues. The V end was cut by 5 bases, the J end by 0 bases, with 10 bases between. CDR1 is SGHVS and CDR2 is FQNEAQ in the germline V gene. The chain's CDR3 is CASSPGGLNTEAFF. CDR3 sequence (DNA): TGTGCCAGCAGCCCTGGAGGGTTGAACACTGAAGCTTTCTTT.

The chain uses TRBV11-2 and TRBJ2-7, with D hard to call. Looked up from germline, CDR1 is SGHAT and CDR2 is FQNNGV. The V end lost 5 bases, the J end lost 2 bases, and 10 bases lay between the germline ends. CDR3 length: 13 residues. In DNA form, the CDR3 reads TGTGCCAGCAGCCCCGCCGTCGCCTACGAGCAGTACTTC. Residues: CASSPAVAYEQYF.

The chain carries TRBV4-2 and TRBJ1-5, with D perhaps matching TRBD1 (5 bases). The CDR3 sequence is 15 residues long. V was cut by 0 bases and J by 3 bases, with 9 bases left in between. CDR1 is LGHNA, CDR2 YNFKEQ, per germline. CDR3 amino acids: CASSQEGGVNQPQHF. Written as DNA, the CDR3 is TGTGCCAGCAGCCAAGAGGGAGGGGTCAATCAGCCCCAGCATTTT.

The rearrangement links TRBV14 to TRBJ1-1, with D possibly TRBD1 on 5 matching bases. The V end lost 0 bases, the J end lost 5 bases, and 7 bases lay between the germline ends. Looked up from germline, CDR1 is SGHDN and CDR2 is FVKESK. The length of the CDR3 is 13 residues. The CDR3 is CASSQDRGTEAFF. The DNA of the CDR3 is TGTGCCAGCAGCCAAGATAGGGGAACTGAAGCTTTCTTT.